A selection of T cell receptor beta chains follows, all from one sample in a study of CD8 T cells in Susac syndrome. TCRdb reprocessed the immunoSEQ multiplex PCR reads with MiXCR, giving one entry per CDR3 protein. The repertoire holds about 200,000 distinct CDR3 sequences, with more than 85% as singletons. Sequenced sample: CD8+ T cells from PBMCs. The receptors were gathered from a human donor with multiple sclerosis. Both conserved end residues are part of each CDR3.

j_gene,v_gene,CDR3aa
TRBJ1-6,TRBV4-2,CASSQEQISSYNSPLHF
TRBJ2-1,TRBV7-9,CASSLAQGARNEQFF
TRBJ2-1,TRBV5-6,CASSFIGGSYNEQFF
TRBJ2-3,TRBV6-6,CASSYPDRPEGDTQYF
TRBJ2-5,TRBV6-5,CASSFAGTPRETQYF
TRBJ2-3,TRBV9,CASSGAGTSGELTQYF
TRBJ1-1,TRBV19,CASSIGPAGGFTEAFF
TRBJ2-1,TRBV14,CASSLLSRASSDNEQFF
TRBJ1-1,TRBV20-1,CSARGIFTTEAFF
TRBJ2-5,TRBV4-1,CASSQDWTSGLQETQYF
TRBJ2-7,TRBV29-1,CSVGGANEQYF
TRBJ1-1,TRBV23-1,CASSPFRGGNTGRRAFF
TRBJ2-3,TRBV20-1,CSARDPREGIFTDTQYF
TRBJ2-2,TRBV4-3,CASSQVAGELFF
TRBJ2-1,TRBV7-6,CASSLGAGAYNEQFF
TRBJ1-1,TRBV4-2,CASSQARQTEAFF
TRBJ1-1,TRBV6-1,CASSEERGGNTEAFF
TRBJ2-2,TRBV2,CASSGTPTDHKMSNTGELFF
TRBJ1-1,TRBV29-1,CSVGGQGNTEAFF
TRBJ2-6,TRBV29-1,CSVPHEVATGANVLTF
TRBJ2-7,TRBV27,CASSQRGNEQYF
TRBJ2-5,TRBV20-1,CSARDQELARLGAETQYF
TRBJ1-1,TRBV14,CASSQDSPWEGAREAFF
TRBJ2-7,TRBV5-1,CASSSATSYEQYF
TRBJ2-7,TRBV4-1,CASSPHGSSGDEQYF
TRBJ1-1,TRBV19,CASSIEFAGRNTEAFF
TRBJ2-2,TRBV18,CATWRDATGELFF
TRBJ1-2,TRBV7-9,CASSRAGAFNYGYTF
TRBJ2-3,TRBV6-6,CASDQGGSTDTQYF